The source of this T cell receptor (beta chain) is a study of cytomegalovirus exposure and HLA in healthy donors. This CDR3 comprises 13 residues. The germline gives CDR1 MDHEN, CDR2 SYDVKM. Amplification used 60 Vbeta primers and 13 Jbeta primers. Using immunoSEQ multiplex PCR, the repertoire was profiled, and TCRdb retains in-frame clones only, with some absent. The table records some 90,000 clones, 82% of them present only once. With regard to this clone: An end of the junction differs from the germline gene, which may be a read error.

The TCR comes from a man aged 50 or older in good health and CMV-seronegative. The sample taken for sequencing was PBMCs. The rearrangement uses TRBV28 and TRBJ1-1; no definite D call. The CDR3 DNA follows: TGTGCCAGCACCGTGGAGGGCGCCACTAAAGCTTTCTTT. Translated: CASTVEGATKAFF.